One TCR beta chain is described in this entry. Antigen unknown. These data originate in a study of cytomegalovirus exposure and HLA in healthy donors. Findings and caveats of the study: The productive fraction for most TCR beta V segments was about 87% or about 30% in an earlier analysis. It was reported that TCR beta sequences correctly inferred the HLA-A and HLA-B alleles for most subjects. Being indistinguishable, some V segments were excluded, TRBV6-2 and TRBV6-3 among them. Reportedly, a later analysis found an Asian-associated ancestry cluster had fewer N-insertions than the approximately 640-donor mean.

The CDR3 runs 15 residues. Germline loops: CDR1 SEHNR, CDR2 FQNEAQ (reference sequence). J gave up 2 bases and V 5 bases, and 6 bases lay outside the gene matches. Primers: 60 Vbeta forward and 13 Jbeta reverse. Repertoires were generated with immunoSEQ multiplex PCR, while TCRdb's copy carries only in-frame clones and drops some. In the table there are approximately 61,000 clones, 75% to 85% of which are singletons. The chain uses TRBV7-9 and TRBJ2-3; the match to TRBD2 covers 8 bases. Sequences were obtained from PBMCs. This clonotype was sampled from a man aged 45-65 years in good health and CMV-seropositive. CDR3 loop: CASSPSGFNTDTQYF. Here the CDR3 DNA reads TGTGCCAGCAGCCCTAGCGGGTTTAACACAGATACGCAGTATTTT.